This T cell receptor (beta chain) emerged from a study of graft-versus-host responses after intestinal transplantation. Germline V gene data show CDR1 as MGHRA and CDR2 as YSYEKL. The CDR3 has 16 amino acids. The ends were cut back, 2 bases at V and 1 base at J, with 9 bases in the middle. Study-level findings and limits: Early post-transplant HvG declines were associated with peak circulating GvH clone levels.

This clone has just one count. Its antigen remains unidentified. Profiling relied on immunoSEQ multiplex PCR, and the TCRdb table lists in-frame clones only, not all of them. The sample lists some 22,000 clones; 90% to 95% were seen once. Specimen: PBMCs, collected just over 38 days after intestinal transplant. The rearrangement uses TRBV4-1 and TRBJ2-6; D is uncertain. The receptor was isolated from a human patient who received an intestinal transplant, so some T cells may come from the graft donor. The CDR3 sequence: CASSQTIPSGANVLTF. The CDR3 nucleotides read TGCGCCAGCAGCCAAACGATCCCTTCTGGGGCCAACGTCCTGACTTTC.